This entry features one TCR beta chain sequence. The authors' processing: Estimated nucleated cell counts came from reference gene primer amplification. Here immunoSEQ multiplex PCR was the method, and the copy in TCRdb shows in-frame clones only, minus some. For V, J and clone size, that table is used; D and trimming come from the DNA. The sample comprises roughly 190,000 clones, about four fifths of which are singletons, and about 11% rests with the top ten. This CDR3 region has 15 residues. The J segment lost 4 bases and the V segment lost 4 bases, leaving 8 bases of the junction unmatched. The germline V gene has CDR1 MGHRA and CDR2 YSYEKL. These data belong to a study of blood T cell repertoires in COVID-19. In Seattle, patients joined the study during active infection and were tracked longitudinally.

The rearrangement joins TRBV4-1 to TRBJ1-2, with 8 bases matching TRBD1. The sequenced sample consisted of peripheral blood. The TCR originated in a woman aged 40 to 50 with COVID-19, enrolled during active disease. CDR3 coding DNA: TGCGCCAGCAGCCTTAGGACAGGGAGTCCCTATGGCTACACCTTC. Amino acids: CASSLRTGSPYGYTF.